The 10 T cell receptor beta chains presented below share a single source sample, sequenced in a study of blood T cells in healthy people across ages. A second PCR of 7 to 11 cycles used a sample-barcoded 5' primer and a J-beta primer mix. TCRdb reprocessed the 5' RACE reads via MiXCR and lists one record per CDR3 protein. The repertoire holds 980,000 or so distinct CDR3 sequences, with roughly 48% as singletons. Material: blood. The receptors shown here come from a man younger than 40 in good health.

CDR3 nucleotides: TGTGCCAGCAGCTTAGGCCGGGGAGCCCACCCAAAGGAGCAGTTCTTC. Protein: CASSLGRGAHPKEQFF. The V gene is TRBV7-7, the J gene TRBJ2-1; TRBD2 might be the D (5 bases). Looked up from germline, CDR1 is SSHAT and CDR2 is FNYEAQ (reference sequence). V lost 1 base to trimming and J lost 10 bases, with 20 bases between them. The CDR3 has 16 residues.

The rearrangement uses TRBV20-1 and TRBJ1-2; D is perhaps TRBD1 (5 bases). This CDR3 spans 12 amino acids. The V gene lost 3 bases and the J gene lost 4 bases, with 9 bases spanning the gap. Germline V gene lookup returns CDR1 DFQATT and CDR2 SNEGSKA (reference sequence). The CDR3 is CSASGGSYGYTF. For the CDR3, the DNA is TGCAGTGCTAGCGGGGGATCCTATGGCTACACCTTC.

The chain couples TRBV21-1 to TRBJ1-1; the table's D gene call, TRBD1, was not cross checked with the DNA. TRBV21-1 is assigned pseudogene status. The CDR3 spans 17 residues. CDR3 sequence reads: CASSKGIGRGQNTEAFF. In DNA, the CDR3 is TGTGCCAGCAGCAAAGGGATAGGCAGGGGGCAAAACACTGAAGCTTTCTTT.

The chain links TRBV6-5 to TRBJ2-4, with 7 bases aligning to TRBD1. Germline-derived CDR1 and CDR2 are MNHEY and SVGAGI. The CDR3 covers 14 residues. V shed 5 bases, J shed 6 bases, and the junction held 7 bases outside the gene matches. CDR3 residues: CASSVGTERNIQYF. The CDR3 nucleotides are TGTGCCAGCAGTGTGGGGACAGAGCGAAACATTCAGTACTTC.

V gene TRBV6-1 combines with J gene TRBJ1-5; D is possibly TRBD1 (6 bases). Trimming took 6 bases from V and 6 from J, leaving 15 bases between them. Germline values: CDR1 MNHNS, CDR2 SASEGT. The CDR3 is made up of 14 amino acids. CDR3 DNA sequence: TGTGCCAGCAGCGGGGGCCTTTCTAGTCAGCCCCAGCATTTT. It translates to CASSGGLSSQPQHF.

The gene calls are TRBV7-9 and TRBJ1-6; tentatively, D is TRBD1 (6 bases). Trimming removed 1 base at V and 13 bases at J, with 20 bases between. The CDR3 runs 16 residues. Germline-derived CDR1 and CDR2 are SEHNR and FQNEAQ (reference sequence). This CDR3 reads CASSLEAGLQGFPLHF. The CDR3 DNA follows: TGTGCCAGCAGCTTAGAGGCAGGCCTCCAGGGGTTTCCCCTCCACTTT. The full variable domain, completed using reference TRBV7-9 and TRBJ1-6, is DTGVSQNPRHKITKRGQNVTFRCDPISEHNRLYWYRQTLGQGPEFLTYFQNEAQLEKSRLLSDRFSAERPKGSFSTLEIQRTEQGDSAMYLCASSLEAGLQGFPLHFGNGTRLTVT.

V gene TRBV20-1 combines with J gene TRBJ1-1, with D maybe TRBD1 (6 bases). V was trimmed by 3 bases and J by 4 bases, leaving 15 bases between them. Per germline, CDR1 DFQATT and CDR2 SNEGSKA (reference sequence). The CDR3 length is 14 residues. For the CDR3, the DNA is TGCAGTGCTAGGGTCTCGCAGGGGCGCACTGAAGCTTTCTTT. Translated, it gives CSARVSQGRTEAFF.

This clonotype was detected a few times. CDR3 loop: CAISETGGNSPLHF. Written as DNA, the CDR3 is TGTGCCATCAGTGAGACAGGGGGCAATTCACCCCTCCACTTT. The chain recombines TRBV10-3 with TRBJ1-6, with TRBD1 matching over 9 bases. With 2 bases clipped from V and 7 bases from J, the junction kept 0 bases outside the gene matches. Germline V lookup: CDR1 ENHRY, CDR2 SYGVKD. This CDR3 contains 14 residues.

This chain's CDR3 is CASTRETGGFGQFF. The CDR3 nucleotides are TGTGCCAGCACCAGGGAGACAGGGGGGTTTGGGCAGTTCTTC. V is TRBV25-1 and J is TRBJ2-1; 9 bases fit TRBD1. The ends lost 7 bases at V and 12 bases at J; junction bases unmatched: 13. CDR1 is MGHDK, CDR2 SYGVNS, per germline. This CDR3 comprises 14 residues.

This chain joins TRBV7-2 and TRBJ2-4; 7 nucleotides align to TRBD1. Germline trimming cut 3 bases from V and 13 bases from J; bases unmatched to any gene: 9. The length of the CDR3 is 13 residues. Germline CDR1 and CDR2: SGHTA and FQGNSA. The CDR3 loop reads CASSLGTAAQQYF. CDR3 nucleotide sequence: TGTGCCAGCAGCTTGGGGACAGCCGCTCAGCAGTACTTC.